These 20 T cell receptor beta chains originate from one sample sequenced in a study of cytomegalovirus exposure and HLA in healthy donors. The PCR ran on 60 Vbeta and 13 Jbeta primers. Using immunoSEQ multiplex PCR, the repertoire was profiled, and TCRdb retains in-frame clones only, with some absent. The data contain 150,000 to 200,000 clones, 60% to 80% of them seen just once; the ten biggest clones take up around an eighth. Sequences were obtained from PBMCs. The receptors come from a man aged 45 to 65 in good health and CMV-seropositive.

This clone showed up just a few times. The chain has TRBV7-3 and TRBJ2-1; 9 nucleotides match TRBD1. This CDR3 spans 16 amino acids. Germline V gene lookup returns CDR1 SGHTA and CDR2 FQGTGA. Losses at the gene ends were 0 bases for V and 4 bases for J; bases not matched to a gene: 4. CDR3 nucleotides: TGTGCCAGCAGCTTAACCGGGACAGGGAATTACAATGAGCAGTTCTTC. It codes for CASSLTGTGNYNEQFF. The complete variable domain, with remaining parts taken from reference TRBV7-3 and TRBJ2-1, reads GAGVSQTPSNKVTEKGKYVELRCDPISGHTALYWYRQSLGQGPEFLIYFQGTGAADDSGLPNDRFFAVRPEGSVSTLKIQRTERGDSAVYLCASSLTGTGNYNEQFFGPGTRLTVL.

The rearrangement uses TRBV19 and TRBJ1-3; D gene ambiguous. The CDR3 covers 15 residues. Germline V gene lookup returns CDR1 LNHDA and CDR2 SQIVND (reference sequence). V dropped 5 bases and J dropped 0 bases, with 11 bases sitting between them. CDR3 DNA: TGTGCCAGTAGTTCCACTGCGAGCTCTGGAAACACCATATATTTT. Amino acids: CASSSTASSGNTIYF. The whole variable domain, filled in from reference TRBV19 and TRBJ1-3, reads DGGITQSPKYLFRKEGQNVTLSCEQNLNHDAMYWYRQDPGQGLRLIYYSQIVNDFQKGDIAEGYSVSREKKESFPLTVTSAQKNPTAFYLCASSSTASSGNTIYFGEGSWLTVV.

The rearrangement uses TRBV9 and TRBJ2-3, with D tentatively TRBD1 (6 bases). Between the trimmed V and J ends, which lost 0 bases and 6 bases, there was a span of 29 bases. The CDR3 has 20 amino acids. Germline V lookup: CDR1 SGDLS, CDR2 YYNGEE. CDR3 protein: CASSVGFMGASFSRQDTQYF. The CDR3 coding sequence is TGTGCCAGCAGCGTAGGGTTCATGGGGGCGAGTTTCTCAAGACAGGATACGCAGTATTTT.

The chain is built from TRBV28 and TRBJ1-6; perhaps TRBD1 as D (6 bases). The CDR3 has 18 residues. V lost 7 bases, J lost 9 bases, and 28 bases lay in between. CDR1 is MDHEN, CDR2 SYDVKM, per germline. CDR3 nucleotides: TGTGCCAGCACCGTCTTCGGACAGCAGGGGTCAATGGGTTCACCCCTCCACTTT. As protein: CASTVFGQQGSMGSPLHF.

The chain has TRBV7-3 and TRBJ2-4; the match to TRBD2 covers 9 bases. The CDR3 sequence is 16 residues long. Looked up from germline, CDR1 is SGHTA and CDR2 is FQGTGA. V shed 2 bases, J shed 2 bases, and the junction held 4 bases outside the gene matches. The DNA for the CDR3 is TGTGCCAGCAGCTTAGGGGCGGGGGGGTCCAAAAACATTCAGTACTTC. Its protein is CASSLGAGGSKNIQYF.

The chain carries TRBV4-1 and TRBJ1-1, with TRBD1 matching 10 bases. The CDR3 consists of 13 residues. CDR1 and CDR2 (germline): MGHRA, YSYEKL. Trimming took 8 bases from V and 5 from J; bases not matched to a gene: 5. The CDR3 sequence: CASRQGAGTEAFF. CDR3 coding DNA: TGCGCCAGCCGACAGGGGGCAGGGACTGAAGCTTTCTTT.

The chain has TRBV5-6 and TRBJ2-5; weak D call: TRBD1 (5 bases). The last part of the DNA fits TRBJ2-7 better; the J call may be wrong. The CDR3 is made up of 14 amino acids. CDR1 and CDR2 from the germline V gene are SGHDT and YYEEEE. The CDR3 DNA follows: TGTGCCAGCAGCTTCGGTTCAGGGATCGGCGAGCAGTACTTC. Translation gives CASSFGSGIGEQYF.

The chain links TRBV28 to TRBJ1-2, with TRBD1 identical over 9 bases. The V and J ends lost 1 base and 0 bases, in that order; junction bases with no gene match: 9. The CDR3 runs 18 residues. Germline assignment: CDR1 MDHEN and CDR2 SYDVKM. This CDR3 reads CASSLLTGGGSANYGYTF. The CDR3 region has the DNA TGTGCCAGCAGTTTATTGACAGGGGGAGGGTCGGCTAACTATGGCTACACCTTC.

The chain recombines TRBV27 with TRBJ2-7; D remains ambiguous. The V end lost 2 bases, the J end lost 4 bases, and 15 bases lay between the germline ends. The CDR3 length is 15 residues. The germline CDR1 and CDR2 sequences are MNHEY and SMNVEV (reference sequence). The CDR3 bases are TGTGCCAGCAGTTTAGTCTACCCGATAGCATACGAGCAGTACGTC. It codes for CASSLVYPIAYEQYV.

The chain has TRBV7-2 and TRBJ1-5; D is undetermined. Germline V lookup: CDR1 SGHTA, CDR2 FQGNSA. V was clipped by 2 bases and J by 5 bases, with 7 bases between them. This CDR3 is 13 amino acids long. DNA for the CDR3: TGTGCCAGCAGCTTATGGCTGGATCAGCCCCAGCATTTT. As protein: CASSLWLDQPQHF. Drawing the rest from reference TRBV7-2 and TRBJ1-5, the complete variable domain is GAGVSQSPSNKVTEKGKDVELRCDPISGHTALYWYRQSLGQGLEFLIYFQGNSAPDKSGLPSDRFSAERTGGSVSTLTIQRTQQEDSAVYLCASSLWLDQPQHFGDGTRLSIL.

This clone was observed a few times. CDR3: CASSFLSGGQPQHF. CDR3 in DNA: TGTGCCAGCAGCTTTCTGTCTGGAGGTCAGCCCCAGCATTTT. The chain links TRBV5-8 to TRBJ1-5; D unclear. Germline lookup yields CDR1 SGHTS and CDR2 YDEGEE. With 2 bases removed from V and 6 bases from J, the gap between germline ends came to 12 bases. This CDR3 has 14 amino acids.

The chain is built from TRBV6-6 and TRBJ2-7; D may be TRBD2 (5 bases). This CDR3 has 13 residues. Germline CDR1 is MNHNY and CDR2 is SVGAGI (reference sequence). Trimming took off 7 bases at V and 6 bases at J, with 16 bases between the two ends. The CDR3: CASTRRGLSEQYF. CDR3 DNA sequence: TGTGCCAGCACCCGAAGAGGGTTAAGCGAGCAGTACTTC.

This chain uses TRBV7-3 with TRBJ2-1, with TRBD2 as a possible D gene (7 bases). Trimming pared 1 base from V and 9 bases from J, leaving 10 bases between. CDR3 length: 13 amino acids. Germline V gene lookup returns CDR1 SGHTA and CDR2 FQGTGA. In DNA, the CDR3 is TGTGCCAGCAGCTTAAAAGGGGGGGGTGAGCAGTTCTTC. Its protein product is CASSLKGGGEQFF.

The CDR3 spells CASSVGQGVEVTEAFF. CDR3 in DNA: TGTGCCAGCAGCGTAGGGCAGGGGGTGGAAGTAACTGAAGCTTTCTTT. The chain uses TRBV9 and TRBJ1-1; 7 bases map to TRBD1. From germline, CDR1 is SGDLS and CDR2 YYNGEE. Trimming cost V 0 bases and J 5 bases; bases outside gene matches: 10. CDR3 length: 16 residues.

This chain uses TRBV2 with TRBJ1-4, with a weak D call TRBD1 (5 bases). This CDR3 is built from 13 residues. Germline CDR1 reads SNHLY; CDR2 reads FYNNEI. V lost 4 bases, J lost 8 bases, and 11 bases lay in between. For the CDR3, the DNA is TGTGCCAGCAGTGGGACATCGAACGAAAAACTGTTTTTT. Translated: CASSGTSNEKLFF.

CDR3: CASSSRGAGGTDTQYF. The CDR3 coding sequence is TGTGCCAGCAGTAGCCGGGGAGCGGGGGGTACAGATACGCAGTATTTT. This chain links TRBV28 with TRBJ2-3, with 9 bases fitting TRBD2. CDR1 is MDHEN, CDR2 SYDVKM, per germline. With 5 bases clipped from V and 3 bases from J, the junction kept 9 bases outside the gene matches. There are 16 residues in the CDR3.

This chain links TRBV7-9 with TRBJ1-1, with D uncertain. Looked up from germline, CDR1 is SEHNR and CDR2 is FQNEAQ (reference sequence). Deletions cut 2 bases from V and 4 bases from J, with 8 bases between. The CDR3 extends over 13 amino acids. CDR3 in DNA: TGTGCCAGCAGCTTAACAGTGAGCACTGAAGCTTTCTTT. Encoded protein: CASSLTVSTEAFF.

The V and J genes are TRBV28 and TRBJ1-4, with 8 bases matching TRBD1. The J segment lost 11 bases and the V segment lost 3 bases, leaving 8 bases of the junction unmatched. Looked up from germline, CDR1 is MDHEN and CDR2 is SYDVKM. This CDR3 comprises 14 residues. The CDR3 DNA follows: TGTGCCAGCAGTTTCGGGCAGGGGGCTGGCAAACTGTTTTTT. It codes for CASSFGQGAGKLFF.

The rearrangement joins TRBV5-5 to TRBJ1-5; possibly TRBD1 for D (6 bases). V was clipped by 1 base and J by 0 bases, with 11 bases between them. The CDR3 consists of 16 residues. Germline-derived CDR1 and CDR2 are SGHKS and YYEKEE (reference sequence). The CDR3 DNA reads as TGTGCCAGCAGCTTGCGGGACACTTATAGCAATCAGCCCCAGCATTTT. Residues: CASSLRDTYSNQPQHF.

The J gene is TRBJ2-7, the V gene TRBV5-8; TRBD1 might be the D (6 bases). This CDR3 is built from 13 residues. Germline V CDR1 and CDR2: SGHTS, YDEGEE. V lost 4 bases and J lost 3, with 11 bases in between. The CDR3: CASSKDRIYEQYF. For the CDR3, the DNA is TGTGCCAGCAGCAAAGACAGGATCTACGAGCAGTACTTC.